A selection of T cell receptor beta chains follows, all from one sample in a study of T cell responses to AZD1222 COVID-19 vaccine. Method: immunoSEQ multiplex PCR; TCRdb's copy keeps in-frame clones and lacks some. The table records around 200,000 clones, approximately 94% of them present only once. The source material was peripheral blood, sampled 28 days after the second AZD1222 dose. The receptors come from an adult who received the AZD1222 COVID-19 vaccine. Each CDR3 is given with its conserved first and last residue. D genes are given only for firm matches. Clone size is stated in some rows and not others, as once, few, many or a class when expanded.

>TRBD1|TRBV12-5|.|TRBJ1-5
TGTGCTAGTGGTTTGGGATTCACCGGGACAGGGATTCAGCCCCAGCATTTT
CASGLGFTGTGIQPQHF
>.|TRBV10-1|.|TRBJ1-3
TGCGCCAGCACTCCTACAGACCGGCTCTCTGGAAACACCATATATTTT
CASTPTDRLSGNTIYF
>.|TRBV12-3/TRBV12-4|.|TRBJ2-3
TGTGCCAGCACCCTTTTCCTTGGGGATACGCAGTATTTT
CASTLFLGDTQYF
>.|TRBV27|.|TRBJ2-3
TGTGCCAGCAGTTATAGCAGCACAGATACGCAGTATTTT
CASSYSSTDTQYF
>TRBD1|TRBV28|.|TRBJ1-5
TGTGCCAGCAGTCCACGAGGGACAGCGGGCAATCAGCCCCAGCATTTT
CASSPRGTAGNQPQHF
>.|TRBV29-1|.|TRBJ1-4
TGCAGCGTTGAAGATCTCCTGGAGGGTGAAAAACTGTTTTTT
CSVEDLLEGEKLFF
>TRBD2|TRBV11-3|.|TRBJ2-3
TGTGCCAGCAGCTTGAAGACTAGCGGGGGGCGCACAGATACGCAGTATTTT
CASSLKTSGGRTDTQYF
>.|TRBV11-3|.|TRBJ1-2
TGTGCCAGCAGCTTAGCCGGGACGGACCGATACTATGGCTACACCTTC
CASSLAGTDRYYGYTF
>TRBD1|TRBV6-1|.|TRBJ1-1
TGTGCCAGCAGTGAAGGATTCCGGACAGGGGAAGCTTTCTTT
CASSEGFRTGEAFF
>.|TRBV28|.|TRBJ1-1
TGTGCCAGCAGCACTAGGGGGGAAGCTGAAGCTTTCTTT
CASSTRGEAEAFF
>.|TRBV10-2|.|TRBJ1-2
TGCGCCAGCAGTGAGTCGGGGACCCCCTTCACTAACTATGGCTACACCTTC
CASSESGTPFTNYGYTF
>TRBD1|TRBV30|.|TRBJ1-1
TGTGCCTGCATTAGGACAGGGGCGCGTGAAGCTTTCTTT
CACIRTGAREAFF
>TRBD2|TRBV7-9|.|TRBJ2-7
TGTGCCAGCAGCCTGAAGGGACTAGCGGGAGGGCCGGTTAGCGAGCAGTACTTC
CASSLKGLAGGPVSEQYF
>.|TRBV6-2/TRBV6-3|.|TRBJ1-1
TGTGCCAGCAGTTACTCGATTATCCAGAACACTGAAGCTTTCTTT
CASSYSIIQNTEAFF
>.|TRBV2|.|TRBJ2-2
TGTGCCAGCGTGGGAGAACACACCGGGGAGCTGTTTTTT
CASVGEHTGELFF
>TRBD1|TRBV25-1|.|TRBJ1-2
TGTGCCAGCAGTGGGTACGATAAGACAGGGGGGTATGATGGCTACACCTTC
CASSGYDKTGGYDGYTF
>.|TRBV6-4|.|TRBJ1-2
TGTGCCAGCAGTGTCGAACAGGGCGGGGGCTACACCTTC
CASSVEQGGGYTF
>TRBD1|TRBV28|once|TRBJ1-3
TGTGCCAGCACGATGACAGGGTCTGGAAACACCATATATTTT
CASTMTGSGNTIYF
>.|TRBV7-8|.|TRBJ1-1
TGTGCCAGCAGCTTAGGGACAGTGAACACTGAAGCTTTCTTT
CASSLGTVNTEAFF
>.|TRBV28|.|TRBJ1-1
TGTGCCAGCAGTCCGATAGCCCCGGGAGCTGAAGCTTTCTTT
CASSPIAPGAEAFF
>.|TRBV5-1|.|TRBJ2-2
TGCGCCAGCAGCTTCTATAACACCGGGGAGCTGTTTTTT
CASSFYNTGELFF
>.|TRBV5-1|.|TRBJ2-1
TGCGCCAGCAGCTCGATTACTGCCTACAATGAGCAGTTCTTC
CASSSITAYNEQFF
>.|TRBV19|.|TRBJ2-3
TGTGCCAGTAGTATGCGTCAGATCAGCACAGATACGCAGTATTTT
CASSMRQISTDTQYF
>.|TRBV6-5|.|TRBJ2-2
TGTGCCAGCAGTTACTCACAGGGTGGTCCCGGGGAGCTGTTTTTT
CASSYSQGGPGELFF
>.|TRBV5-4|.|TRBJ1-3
TGTGCCAGCAGCTTGGCACTTCCGCCCGACGGTGGAAACACCATATATTTT
CASSLALPPDGGNTIYF
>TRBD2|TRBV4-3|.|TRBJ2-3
TGCGCCAGCAGCCTTAGCGGGGGGGCCACAGATACGCAGTATTTT
CASSLSGGATDTQYF
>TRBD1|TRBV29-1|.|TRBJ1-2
TGCAGCGTGTCTCAGGGGGGAGGCTACACCTTC
CSVSQGGGYTF
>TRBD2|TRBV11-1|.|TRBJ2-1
TGTGCCAGCAGCCGTATAGCGGGGAGCTCCTACAATGAGCAGTTCTTC
CASSRIAGSSYNEQFF
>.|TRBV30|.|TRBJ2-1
TGTGCCTGGAGTCCGGCGGGAGAGCAGTTCTTC
CAWSPAGEQFF
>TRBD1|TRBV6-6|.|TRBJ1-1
TGTGCCAGCAGTTACGACAGGGTAAGAACTGAAGCTTTCTTT
CASSYDRVRTEAFF
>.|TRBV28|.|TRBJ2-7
TGTGCCAGCAGTTTATGGTACGAGCAGTACTTC
CASSLWYEQYF
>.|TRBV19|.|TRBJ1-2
TGTGCCAGTAGAGGGAGGGCAAACTATGGCTACACCTTC
CASRGRANYGYTF
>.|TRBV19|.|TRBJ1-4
TGTGCCAGTAGTCCGAGGAGATTGGGGTTTGAAAAACTGTTTTTT
CASSPRRLGFEKLFF
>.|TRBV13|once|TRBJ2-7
TGTGCCAGCAGCTCAGGCGGGATTCGCTTGCTCCCCTACGAGCAGTACTTC
CASSSGGIRLLPYEQYF
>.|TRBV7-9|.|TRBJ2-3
TGTGCCAGCAGTGCCCGCGGCACAGATACGCAGTATTTT
CASSARGTDTQYF
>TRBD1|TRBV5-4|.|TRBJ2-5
TGTGCCAGCAGCAGCAGGGGGAGCCAAGAGACCCAGTACTTC
CASSSRGSQETQYF
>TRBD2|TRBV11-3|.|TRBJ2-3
TGTGCCAGCAGCTTACAGTATCGCGCTAGCGGGGGGCTCACAGATACGCAGTATTTT
CASSLQYRASGGLTDTQYF
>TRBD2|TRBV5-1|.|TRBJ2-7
TGCGCCAGCAGCTCCCGGAGACTAGCGGGGGATTCCTACGAGCAGTACTTC
CASSSRRLAGDSYEQYF
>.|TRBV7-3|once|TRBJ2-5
TGTGCCAGCAGCTTCTTGGGAAGGGGGGAAGAGACCCAGTACTTC
CASSFLGRGEETQYF
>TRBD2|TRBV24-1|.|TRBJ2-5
TGTGCCACCAGTGAGCCGGGACTAGCGGGAGCCGGGCAAGAGACCCAGTACTTC
CATSEPGLAGAGQETQYF
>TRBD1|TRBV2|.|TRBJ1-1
TGTGCCAGCAGCCAATACGGGACAGGTACTACTGAAGCTTTCTTT
CASSQYGTGTTEAFF
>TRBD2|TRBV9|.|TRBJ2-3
TGTGCCAGCAGCCGCGCTAGCGGGAGAACAGATACGCAGTATTTT
CASSRASGRTDTQYF
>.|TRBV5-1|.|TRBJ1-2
TGCGCCAGCAGCTCATCACAGGGACCCGGGGGCTACACCTTC
CASSSSQGPGGYTF
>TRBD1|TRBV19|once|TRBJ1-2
TGTGCCAGTACTCCGCCGGGACAGGGGAGCTATGGCTACACCTTC
CASTPPGQGSYGYTF
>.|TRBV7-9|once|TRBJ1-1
TGTGCCAGCAGCTTAGAGACGGGGGCGATGGGTGCTTTCTTT
CASSLETGAMGAFF
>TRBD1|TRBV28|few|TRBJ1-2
TGTGCCATCAGGACAGGGGCAAACTACTATGGCTACACCTTC
CAIRTGANYYGYTF
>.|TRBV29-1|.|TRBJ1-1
TGCAGCGTTGTCAGGGAGAACACTGAAGCTTTCTTT
CSVVRENTEAFF
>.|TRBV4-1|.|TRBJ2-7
TGCGCCAGCAGCCAGAAGGACTACCAAGGCGAGCAGTACTTC
CASSQKDYQGEQYF
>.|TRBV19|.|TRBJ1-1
TGTGCCAGTAGTATATCTGGGAGGGGCACTGAAGCTTTCTTT
CASSISGRGTEAFF